The clone carrying this T cell receptor beta chain was seen a handful of times. Its antigen is currently unknown. The record originates from a study of human T cells and chemical hapten exposure. Study-wide background: Per-sample TCR yield variability stemmed mainly from small pooled library volume differences. Study outcomes and limitations: TCRs above 1 in 1000 frequency stayed constant with DPC sensitization.

Authors' analysis steps: Between 23,224 and 690,600 TCRs appeared in each sample, and the median stood at around 92,000. TCRdb reprocessed the RACE reads with MiXCR, giving one entry per CDR3 protein. TCRdb's processing, not the study's, gives the V and J calls here. The data show a few hundred thousand distinct CDR3 sequences, 4.5% to 5.5% seen once. In germline, CDR1 is SGHRS, CDR2 YFSETQ. The CDR3 contains 15 residues. V lost 4 bases and J 0 bases, leaving 11 bases between the germline ends. Time point indicated: pre-sensitization, week 0. This sample's treatment: therapeutic diphenylcyclopropenone sensitization with weekly scalp DPC.

The receptor was isolated from a woman aged 18-29 years with alopecia areata. Some clones in this sample may be carry-over from other donors' samples. The sample consisted of whole blood, taken in connection with sensitization to the hapten diphenylcyclopropenone (DPC). The chain combines TRBV5-1 with TRBJ2-1; a possible D gene is TRBD1 (6 bases). The CDR3: CASSRGSSSYNEQFF. In DNA form, the CDR3 reads TGCGCCAGCAGCAGGGGGTCCAGCTCCTACAATGAGCAGTTCTTC.